This T cell receptor (beta chain) was profiled in a study of tumor and adjacent non-tumor tissue in lung cancer. CDR3 length: 14 amino acids. Germline V gene sequence: CDR1 SGHDN, CDR2 FVKESK. No cell sorting was done before RNA was extracted from the tissue. Chemotherapy-naive patients with new lung cancer underwent thoracic surgery in China, August–November 2014. A modified ARM-PCR protocol with three rounds of nested PCR amplified TCRbeta. TCRdb redid the calling of the multiplex PCR reads with MiXCR, one entry per CDR3 protein. Altogether under 150,000 distinct CDR3 sequences are present, roughly 70% being singletons, with the ten largest covering roughly 18%.

Sequenced material: lung tumor tissue. This chain joins TRBV14 and TRBJ2-1; tentatively, D is TRBD2 (5 bases). The TCR was taken from a man aged 55 to 69 with small cell lung cancer. Here the CDR3 DNA reads TGTACCATCAGCCCGTGGGGTAGCGAGGATGAGCAGTTCTTC. Encoded protein: CTISPWGSEDEQFF.